The rows below give T cell receptor beta chains drawn from one sample of a study of blood T cells in healthy people across ages. TCRdb reprocessed the 5' RACE reads with MiXCR, giving one entry per CDR3 protein. Of some 900,000 distinct CDR3 sequences detected, roughly 43% appear once; the ten largest clones hold around an eighth. The specimen sequenced was blood. The receptors come from a man under 40 in good health. Both conserved end residues are part of each CDR3. Each record gives: J gene, V gene, clone size, D gene, CDR3 protein, CDR3 DNA. D genes are given only for firm matches. Not every row has a clone size; where given, it reads once, few, many or a size class.

TRBJ1-2 TRBV3-1 - - CASSPRYAGFLANCGYTF TGTGCCAGCAGCCCGCGTTATGCGGGGTTTTTAGCTAACTGTGGCTACACCTTC
TRBJ2-3 TRBV6-5 few TRBD2 CASSYTNLAAYPDTQYF TGTGCCAGCAGTTACACCAACCTAGCGGCCTACCCAGATACGCAGTATTTT
TRBJ2-5 TRBV10-3 - - CATSDVGRGGNEQYF TGTGCCACCAGTGACGTAGGGCGGGGAGGCAATGAGCAGTACTTC
TRBJ1-2 TRBV3-1 - TRBD1 CASSHGQGARYTTGYTF TGTGCCAGCAGCCATGGACAGGGGGCGCGATATACTACTGGCTACACCTTC
TRBJ1-5 TRBV21-1 few - CASSPRGQGAYQPQHF TGTGCCAGCAGCCCCCGGGGACAGGGGGCTTATCAGCCCCAGCATTTT
TRBJ2-1 TRBV6-1 few - CASSENSEYNEQFF TGTGCCAGCAGTGAAAATAGTGAATACAATGAGCAGTTCTTC
TRBJ1-5 TRBV27 - TRBD1 CASSFEGANQPQHF TGTGCCAGCAGTTTTGAGGGGGCGAATCAGCCCCAGCATTTT
TRBJ2-3 TRBV6-5 once - CASTPTGSTDTQYF TGTGCCAGCACCCCGACAGGCAGCACAGATACGCAGTATTTT
TRBJ1-2 TRBV30 - - CAWSVPGQSNYGYTF TGTGCCTGGAGTGTACCGGGACAATCTAACTATGGCTACACCTTC
TRBJ1-5 TRBV13 few TRBD1 CASSAQGADQPQHF TGTGCCAGCAGCGCACAGGGGGCCGATCAGCCCCAGCATTTT
TRBJ2-1 TRBV4-1 few TRBD1 CASSQDRTGGSYNEQFF TGCGCCAGCAGCCAGGACAGGACAGGGGGCTCCTACAATGAGCAGTTCTTC
TRBJ2-7 TRBV7-6 - - CASSLEGLESYEQYF TGTGCCAGCAGCTTAGAGGGGCTCGAGTCCTACGAGCAGTACTTC
TRBJ1-5 TRBV10-3 - TRBD1 CAISAGGGNQPQHF TGTGCCATCAGTGCAGGGGGAGGCAATCAGCCCCAGCATTTT
TRBJ2-1 TRBV30 few - CAWTQGELIYNEQFF TGTGCCTGGACACAAGGGGAGCTAATCTACAATGAGCAGTTCTTC
TRBJ2-7 TRBV3-1 few - CASSRTDGSYEQYF TGTGCCAGCAGCCGGACGGACGGAAGCTACGAGCAGTACTTC
TRBJ2-1 TRBV20-1 - - CSASRSVGEQFF TGCAGTGCTAGTAGGTCGGTTGGTGAGCAGTTCTTC
TRBJ2-7 TRBV10-3 - - CAISEKVSGDRRLEQYF TGTGCCATCAGTGAGAAAGTCTCTGGTGACCGACGGCTCGAGCAGTACTTC
TRBJ2-1 TRBV12-3/TRBV12-4 - TRBD1 CASKRTGLYDEQFF TGTGCCAGCAAAAGGACAGGGCTTTACGATGAGCAGTTCTTC
TRBJ1-1 TRBV4-3 - - CASSQDEGREAFF TGCGCCAGCAGCCAAGATGAGGGCAGGGAAGCTTTCTTT
TRBJ2-5 TRBV20-1 few TRBD2 CSASLSRGGQYKTQYF TGCAGTGCTAGTCTTTCCCGGGGGGGCCAATACAAGACCCAGTACTTC
TRBJ1-6 TRBV7-3 many - CASSLGGRNSPLHF TGTGCCAGCAGCTTAGGGGGGAGGAATTCACCCCTCCACTTT
TRBJ2-3 TRBV9 - TRBD1 CASSVGTGGAGTDTQYF TGTGCCAGCAGCGTCGGGACAGGGGGCGCTGGCACAGATACGCAGTATTTT
TRBJ1-3 TRBV7-2 - - CASSWEVSSGNTIYF TGTGCCAGCAGCTGGGAGGTTAGCTCTGGAAACACCATATATTTT
TRBJ2-6 TRBV4-3 - - CASSLLPGIDSGANVLTF TGCGCCAGCAGCCTCCTTCCGGGTATCGACTCTGGGGCCAACGTCCTGACTTTC
TRBJ1-1 TRBV20-1 - TRBD1 CSASRLGQGDTEAFF TGCAGTGCTAGTCGCCTGGGACAGGGGGACACTGAAGCTTTCTTT
TRBJ1-2 TRBV27 - TRBD1 CASSSGTGDIGSYTF TGTGCCAGCAGCAGTGGGACAGGGGACATTGGTAGCTACACCTTC
TRBJ2-5 TRBV5-1 - - CASMKTDGQGTQYF TGCGCCAGTATGAAAACGGACGGCCAAGGGACCCAGTACTTC
TRBJ2-6 TRBV4-2 few - CASNTDSGANVLTF TGTGCCAGCAACACTGACTCTGGGGCCAACGTCCTGACTTTC
TRBJ1-6 TRBV6-5 - - CASSYRTDNSPLHF TGTGCCAGCAGTTACAGGACAGATAATTCACCCCTCCACTTT
TRBJ1-1 TRBV28 few - CASSYTEAFF TGTGCCAGCAGTTACACTGAAGCTTTCTTT
TRBJ2-1 TRBV4-1 many TRBD2 CASSPTSGVYNEQFF TGTGCCAGCAGCCCGACTAGCGGGGTCTACAATGAGCAGTTCTTC
TRBJ1-1 TRBV5-1 - - CASSLVGRVTEAFF TGCGCCAGCAGCTTGGTCGGTAGGGTTACTGAAGCTTTCTTT
TRBJ2-7 TRBV10-3 few - CAISGGTTHGEQYF TGTGCCATCAGTGGAGGGACAACCCACGGGGAGCAGTACTTC
TRBJ2-1 TRBV11-1 - - CASSPPGRSSYNEQFF TGTGCCAGCAGCCCTCCGGGACGGAGCTCCTACAATGAGCAGTTCTTC
TRBJ2-4 TRBV9 - TRBD1 CASSGRGTGSDEQYF TGTGCCAGCAGCGGCAGGGGGACAGGGAGCGATGAGCAGTACTTC
TRBJ2-1 TRBV9 - TRBD2 CASSVEGTSGSYNEQFF TGTGCCAGCAGCGTAGAGGGGACTAGCGGGAGTTACAATGAGCAGTTCTTC
TRBJ2-3 TRBV7-2 - - CASSAKLPSTDTQYF TGTGCCAGCAGCGCAAAGCTACCAAGCACAGATACGCAGTATTTT
TRBJ2-7 TRBV5-1 once - CASSLDVTGYEQYF TGCGCCAGCAGCTTGGATGTGACCGGTTACGAGCAGTACTTC
TRBJ2-1 TRBV2 - TRBD2 CASSATSGRAGDEQFF TGTGCCAGCAGCGCTACTAGCGGGAGGGCCGGAGATGAGCAGTTCTTC
TRBJ2-7 TRBV28 - - CASSIPGTNYEQYF TGTGCCAGCAGCATCCCCGGGACAAACTACGAGCAGTACTTC
TRBJ1-2 TRBV6-6 - - CASSYSNGVPYGYTF TGTGCCAGCAGTTACTCGAACGGGGTACCCTATGGCTACACCTTC
TRBJ2-3 TRBV2 - - CASNRVSSSDTQYF TGTGCCAGCAACAGGGTCTCATCATCGGATACGCAGTATTTT
TRBJ2-7 TRBV7-2 once TRBD2 CASSLLLADSYEQYF TGTGCCAGCAGCTTACTACTAGCGGACTCCTACGAGCAGTACTTC
TRBJ2-1 TRBV9 few - CASNYGELNEQFF TGTGCCAGCAACTACGGGGAACTCAATGAGCAGTTCTTC
TRBJ2-5 TRBV20-1 - - CSARDPGTQYF TGCAGTGCTAGAGATCCTGGGACCCAGTACTTC
TRBJ2-1 TRBV4-1 - - CASSQGRGYSYNEQFF TGCGCCAGCAGCCAGGGGCGGGGCTACTCCTACAATGAGCAGTTCTTC
TRBJ2-5 TRBV28 - - CASKPAGTPIETQYF TGTGCCAGCAAACCCGCCGGGACACCGATAGAGACCCAGTACTTC
TRBJ2-3 TRBV20-1 - - CSAPPDGSTDTQYF TGCAGTGCCCCCCCGGACGGGAGTACAGATACGCAGTATTTT
TRBJ2-5 TRBV20-1 - TRBD2 CSAGLAGGPETQYF TGCAGTGCGGGATTAGCGGGGGGGCCGGAGACCCAGTACTTC
TRBJ2-5 TRBV6-1 few - CASSQTGTRISETQYF TGTGCCAGCAGTCAAACCGGGACACGTATCAGCGAGACCCAGTACTTC
TRBJ2-4 TRBV7-2 many - CASSVRGENIQYF TGTGCCAGCAGCGTAAGGGGGGAAAACATTCAGTACTTC
TRBJ2-3 TRBV2 - - CASLGPVTALDSTDTQYF TGTGCCAGCTTGGGACCCGTAACTGCCCTGGATAGCACAGATACGCAGTATTTT
TRBJ1-2 TRBV6-1 - - CASSEFPEGLHGYTF TGTGCCAGCAGTGAATTTCCTGAAGGTCTCCATGGCTACACCTTC
TRBJ1-5 TRBV6-4 - - CASREEPYNNQPQHF TGTGCCAGCAGAGAAGAGCCATATAACAATCAGCCCCAGCATTTT
TRBJ1-2 TRBV20-1 few - CSASRQVINYGYTF TGCAGTGCTAGTAGGCAGGTTATAAACTATGGCTACACCTTC
TRBJ1-6 TRBV6-6 few TRBD1 CASRGTGGGNSPLHF TGTGCCAGCAGAGGGACAGGGGGAGGTAATTCACCCCTCCACTTT